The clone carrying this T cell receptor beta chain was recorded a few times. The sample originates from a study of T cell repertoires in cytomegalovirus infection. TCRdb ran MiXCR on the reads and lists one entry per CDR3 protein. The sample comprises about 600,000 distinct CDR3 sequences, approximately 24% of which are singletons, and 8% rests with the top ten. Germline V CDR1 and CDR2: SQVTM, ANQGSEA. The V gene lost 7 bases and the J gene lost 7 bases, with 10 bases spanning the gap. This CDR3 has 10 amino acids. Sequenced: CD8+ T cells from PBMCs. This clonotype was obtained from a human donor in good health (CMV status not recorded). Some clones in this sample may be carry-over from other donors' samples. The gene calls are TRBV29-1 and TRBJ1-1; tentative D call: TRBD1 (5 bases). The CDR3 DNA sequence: TGCAGCGCGGGGCGGGGTGAAGCTTTCTTT. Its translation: CSAGRGEAFF.